The 16 T cell receptor beta chains given below trace back to one sample, sequenced in a study of control samples from healthy donors and cancer patients. Produced via immunoSEQ multiplex PCR; TCRdb's table is partial and in-frame only. In the table there are about 82,000 clones, about 88% of which are singletons. Sequencing was performed on blood. These receptors were taken from a man in his forties or fifties in good health.

The gene calls are TRBV5-8 and TRBJ2-1; TRBD2 aligns across 11 bases. Germline loops: CDR1 SGHTS, CDR2 YDEGEE. The junction had 2 bases not matched to a gene; V was cut back by 0 bases and J by 9 bases. The CDR3 runs 14 residues. In DNA form, the CDR3 reads TGTGCCAGCAGCTTGGGACTAGCGGGGTCTGAGCAGTTCTTC. This sequence encodes CASSLGLAGSEQFF.

The rearrangement joins TRBV27 to TRBJ1-2, with 7 positions matching TRBD1. Trimming removed 4 bases from V and 1 base from J; junction bases left unmatched: 6. The germline CDR1 and CDR2 sequences are MNHEY and SMNVEV (reference sequence). The CDR3 loop spans 15 amino acids. This chain's CDR3 is CASSYRQGYNYGYTF. The CDR3 region has the DNA TGTGCCAGCAGTTACAGACAGGGTTATAACTATGGCTACACCTTC.

The V and J genes are TRBV6-2 or TRBV6-3 and TRBJ2-5; D is perhaps TRBD1 (6 bases). The CDR3 covers 16 residues. V lost 2 bases, J lost 5 bases, and 18 bases lay in between. The germline V gene has CDR1 MNHEY and CDR2 SVGEGT. The CDR3, as DNA: TGTGCCAGCAGTTACCGAGCAGGGGAAGTTTGGGAGACCCAGTACTTC. Its protein product is CASSYRAGEVWETQYF.

The chain recombines TRBV28 with TRBJ2-5, with D possibly TRBD2 on 5 matching bases. V was cut by 5 bases and J by 5 bases, with 18 bases left in between. From germline, CDR1 is MDHEN and CDR2 SYDVKM. This CDR3 is built from 15 residues. This chain's CDR3 is CASSLIQDRGETQYF. As DNA, the CDR3 is TGTGCCAGCAGTCTCATCCAGGATCGAGGGGAGACCCAGTACTTC.

This chain links TRBV7-2 with TRBJ2-1; 7 bases fit TRBD1. Unmatched junction bases numbered 7, after V lost 8 bases and J lost 9 bases. Germline CDR1 and CDR2: SGHTA and FQGNSA. This CDR3 contains 12 residues. The CDR3: CASGTEASEQFF. The CDR3 nucleotides read TGTGCCAGCGGGACAGAGGCTTCTGAGCAGTTCTTC. Full variable domain (outside the CDR3, taken from reference TRBV7-2 and TRBJ2-1): GAGVSQSPSNKVTEKGKDVELRCDPISGHTALYWYRQSLGQGLEFLIYFQGNSAPDKSGLPSDRFSAERTGGSVSTLTIQRTQQEDSAVYLCASGTEASEQFFGPGTRLTVL.

The V gene is TRBV7-8, the J gene TRBJ1-6; 7 bases align to TRBD1. Germline-derived CDR1 and CDR2 are SGHVS and FQNEAQ. The junction had 5 bases not matched to a gene; V was cut back by 0 bases and J by 0 bases. CDR3 length equals 18 residues. CDR3 in amino acids: CASSLALRDSSYNSPLHF. The DNA for the CDR3 is TGTGCCAGCAGCTTAGCGCTTCGGGACAGCTCCTATAATTCACCCCTCCACTTT. Combining the CDR3 with reference TRBV7-8 and TRBJ1-6 gives the whole variable domain GAGVSQSPRYKVAKRGQDVALRCDPISGHVSLFWYQQALGQGPEFLTYFQNEAQLDKSGLPSDRFFAERPEGSVSTLKIQRTQQEDSAVYLCASSLALRDSSYNSPLHFGNGTRLTVT.

V is TRBV4-2 and J is TRBJ2-7, with D maybe TRBD1 (6 bases). The length of the CDR3 is 14 residues. CDR1 and CDR2 (germline): LGHNA, YNFKEQ. Deletions cut 5 bases from V and 1 base from J, with 12 bases between. The CDR3 loop is CASSMGQGSYEQYF. In nucleotides, the CDR3 is TGTGCCAGCAGCATGGGGCAGGGGTCCTACGAGCAGTACTTC.

Of note for this clone: One end of the junction does not line up with germline, which may come from a read error. The chain employs TRBV7-2 and TRBJ2-5, with D perhaps matching TRBD2 (6 bases). Germline CDR1 is SGHTA and CDR2 is FQGNSA. The CDR3 runs 12 residues. The CDR3 nucleotides read TGTGCCAGCAGCTTAGCCGGGACTCGAGTCGACTTC. Protein sequence: CASSLAGTRVDF.

The chain employs TRBV5-5 and TRBJ1-4; D remains ambiguous. Germline CDR1 and CDR2: SGHKS and YYEKEE (reference sequence). With 2 bases removed from V and 6 bases from J, the gap between germline ends came to 11 bases. The CDR3 runs to 14 residues. CDR3 protein: CASSLSGGDEKLFF. For the CDR3, the DNA is TGTGCCAGCAGCTTATCGGGAGGCGATGAAAAACTGTTTTTT.

This clone occurred once. This chain connects TRBV5-1 to TRBJ1-1; D possibly corresponds to TRBD1 (5 bases). Between the trimmed V and J ends, which lost 0 bases and 1 base, there was a span of 10 bases. The V gene's germline CDR1 is SGHRS and CDR2 YFSETQ. The CDR3 runs 15 residues. The CDR3 here is CASSLGVDRNTEAFF. The CDR3 DNA sequence: TGCGCCAGCAGCTTGGGGGTTGACAGGAACACTGAAGCTTTCTTT.

V is TRBV6-5 and J is TRBJ2-5, with a weak D call TRBD1 (6 bases). Germline V lookup: CDR1 MNHEY, CDR2 SVGAGI. The V end was cut by 7 bases, the J end by 2 bases, with 17 bases between. The CDR3 is 15 amino acids. This CDR3 reads CASTTRGLRQETQYF. The CDR3, as DNA: TGTGCCAGCACCACAAGGGGGTTAAGGCAAGAGACCCAGTACTTC.

The rearrangement uses TRBV23-1 and TRBJ1-4, with a possible D match to TRBD1 (5 bases). TRBV23-1 is known as an ORF, though its function is uncertain. The CDR3 has 15 residues. V lost 6 bases to trimming and J lost 0 bases, with 11 bases between them. The CDR3 sequence: CASRPPGPTNEKLFF. DNA of the CDR3: TGCGCCAGCAGACCTCCAGGGCCAACTAATGAAAAACTGTTTTTT.

The chain has TRBV5-1 and TRBJ1-3, with 7 bases fitting TRBD1. Germline V gene lookup returns CDR1 SGHRS and CDR2 YFSETQ. Unmatched junction bases numbered 2, after V lost 4 bases and J lost 4 bases. The CDR3 loop spans 13 amino acids. The CDR3: CASSTGQGNTIYF. The CDR3 DNA follows: TGCGCCAGCAGCACGGGACAGGGAAACACCATATATTTT.

The V gene is TRBV5-8, the J gene TRBJ2-2; D perhaps matches TRBD1 (5 bases). This CDR3 has 14 amino acids. CDR1 is SGHTS and CDR2 is YDEGEE in the germline V gene. CDR3 DNA: TGTGCTACCGACCCGACAGTTAACACCGGGGAGCTGTTTTTT. It is translated as CATDPTVNTGELFF.

The gene calls are TRBV6-5 and TRBJ2-1; D is tentatively TRBD1 or TRBD2 (6 bases each). The CDR3 consists of 13 residues. Per the germline V gene, CDR1 is MNHEY and CDR2 is SVGAGI. Deletions cut 4 bases from V and 7 bases from J, with 11 bases between. The CDR3 loop is CASSFRRGNEQFF. The CDR3 coding sequence is TGTGCCAGCAGTTTTAGGAGGGGGAATGAGCAGTTCTTC.

This clone was found a few times. V is TRBV19 and J is TRBJ1-4, with D maybe TRBD1 (6 bases). Germline CDR1 is LNHDA and CDR2 is SQIVND (reference sequence). V lost 4 bases and J lost 5, with 14 bases in between. This CDR3 spans 15 amino acids. CDR3 in DNA: TGTGCCAGTAGTACCGGACAGCGAAGGAATGAAAAACTGTTTTTT. This gives the protein CASSTGQRRNEKLFF.